This TCR beta chain came from a study of control samples from healthy donors and cancer patients. Germline CDR1 SGDLS, CDR2 YYNGEE. V was trimmed by 0 bases and J by 5 bases, leaving 9 bases between them. The CDR3 has 13 residues. Repertoires were generated with immunoSEQ multiplex PCR, while TCRdb's copy carries only in-frame clones and drops some. The repertoire holds some 95,000 clones, with roughly 92% as singletons. The clonotype originates from a human donor in good health. The donor label of this sample is uncertain. Sequenced material: blood. This chain uses TRBV9 with TRBJ2-7; D is possibly TRBD1 (5 bases). The CDR3 here is CASSVEGRDEQYF. The CDR3 bases are TGTGCCAGCAGCGTAGAGGGCAGGGACGAGCAGTACTTC.